The sequence of this T cell receptor (beta chain) was determined in a study of cytomegalovirus exposure and HLA in healthy donors. Study observations and caveats: What was likely a sequencing artifact was a cluster of highly shared sequence variants.

The CDR3 sequence is 14 residues long. V dropped 1 base and J dropped 1 base, with 6 bases sitting between them. Germline V CDR1 and CDR2: SGHTA, FQGTGA. Nominally healthy donors provided the samples, though records likely missed some immune exposures. Points on this clone: The target antigen is unknown. Different DNA sequences within this sample yield the same CDR3.

A multiplex PCR was run with 60 Vbeta primers and 13 Jbeta primers. Sequenced by immunoSEQ multiplex PCR; TCRdb stores in-frame clones only, minus some. The sample shows some 200,000 clones, 75% to 90% of them seen only once. The receptor's source is a woman in her forties or fifties in good health and CMV-seropositive. The sample taken for sequencing was PBMCs. The V gene is TRBV7-3, the J gene TRBJ2-3; perhaps TRBD2 as D (6 bases). Here the CDR3 reads CASSLSGGTDTQYF. CDR3 sequence (DNA): TGTGCCAGCAGCTTAAGCGGGGGCACAGATACGCAGTATTTT.